This TCR beta chain was obtained from a study of blood T cell repertoires in COVID-19. Study overall: In each case, the material was cDNA or gDNA derived from T cells, B-cell-depleted T cells, or PBMCs.

After removal of 0 bases from V and 7 bases from J, the junction contained 1 base not matched to a gene. This CDR3 is 12 amino acids long. CDR1 SGHRS and CDR2 YFSETQ come from the germline V gene. Authors' methods: Scientists estimated how many nucleated cells there were by amplifying reference gene primers. This table comes from immunoSEQ multiplex PCR, and its TCRdb copy is limited to in-frame clones, with some not included. V and J calls and clone size are given by that table; D and trimming were obtained from the DNA. The repertoire holds about 130,000 clones, around 85% seen once, with over 15% in the top ten.

This chain uses TRBV5-1 with TRBJ2-7, with TRBD1 matching 7 bases. The sequence was collected from a woman aged 45 to 65 with acute or convalescent COVID-19. What was sequenced was peripheral blood. The CDR3 DNA is TGCGCCAGCAGCTTGGAGGGGGCGGAGCAGTACTTC. This encodes CASSLEGAEQYF.